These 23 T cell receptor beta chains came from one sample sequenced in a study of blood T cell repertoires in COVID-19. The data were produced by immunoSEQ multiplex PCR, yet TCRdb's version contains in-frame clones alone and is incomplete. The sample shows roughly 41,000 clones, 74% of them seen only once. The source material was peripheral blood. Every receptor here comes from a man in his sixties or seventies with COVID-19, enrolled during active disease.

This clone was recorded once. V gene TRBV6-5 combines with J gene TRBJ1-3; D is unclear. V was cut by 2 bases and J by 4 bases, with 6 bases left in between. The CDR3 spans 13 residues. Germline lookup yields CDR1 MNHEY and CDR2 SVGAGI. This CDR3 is CASSYRGGNTIYF. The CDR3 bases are TGTGCCAGCAGTTACCGCGGCGGAAACACCATATATTTT.

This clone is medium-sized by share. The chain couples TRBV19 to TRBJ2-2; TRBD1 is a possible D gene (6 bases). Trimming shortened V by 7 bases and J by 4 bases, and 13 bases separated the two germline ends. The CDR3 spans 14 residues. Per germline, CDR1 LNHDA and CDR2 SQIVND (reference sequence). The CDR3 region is CASNGGAGTGELFF. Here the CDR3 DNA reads TGTGCCAGTAATGGGGGCGCGGGCACCGGGGAGCTGTTTTTT.

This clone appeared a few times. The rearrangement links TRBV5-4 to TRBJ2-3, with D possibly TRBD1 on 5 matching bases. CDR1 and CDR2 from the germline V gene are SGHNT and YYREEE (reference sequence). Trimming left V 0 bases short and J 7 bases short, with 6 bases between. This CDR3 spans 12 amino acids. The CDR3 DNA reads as TGTGCCAGCAGCTTGGAGGGGAATACGCAGTATTTT. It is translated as CASSLEGNTQYF.

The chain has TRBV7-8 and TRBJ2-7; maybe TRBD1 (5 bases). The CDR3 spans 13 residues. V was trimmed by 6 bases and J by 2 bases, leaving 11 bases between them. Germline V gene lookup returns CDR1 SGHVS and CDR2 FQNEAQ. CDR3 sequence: CASRSRQTYEQYF. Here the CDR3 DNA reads TGTGCCAGCAGATCGAGACAGACCTACGAGCAGTACTTC.

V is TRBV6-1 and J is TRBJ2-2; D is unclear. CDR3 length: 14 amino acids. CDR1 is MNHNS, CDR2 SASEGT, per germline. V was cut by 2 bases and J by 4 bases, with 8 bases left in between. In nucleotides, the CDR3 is TGTGCCAGCAGTGAAAAACTGATCACCGGGGAGCTGTTTTTT. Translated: CASSEKLITGELFF.

CDR3 loop: CASSLQPGNTGELFF. CDR3 nucleotide sequence: TGCGCCAGCAGCTTGCAGCCAGGGAACACCGGGGAGCTGTTTTTT. The chain recombines TRBV5-1 with TRBJ2-2; D call uncertain. Trimming stripped 1 base from V and 1 base from J, with 8 bases between. Germline V gene sequence: CDR1 SGHRS, CDR2 YFSETQ. There are 15 residues in the CDR3.

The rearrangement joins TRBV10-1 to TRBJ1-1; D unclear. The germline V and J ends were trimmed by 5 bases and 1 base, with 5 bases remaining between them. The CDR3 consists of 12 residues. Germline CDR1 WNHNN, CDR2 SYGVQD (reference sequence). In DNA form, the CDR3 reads TGCGCCAGCAGTTCATCGAACACTGAAGCTTTCTTT. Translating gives CASSSSNTEAFF.

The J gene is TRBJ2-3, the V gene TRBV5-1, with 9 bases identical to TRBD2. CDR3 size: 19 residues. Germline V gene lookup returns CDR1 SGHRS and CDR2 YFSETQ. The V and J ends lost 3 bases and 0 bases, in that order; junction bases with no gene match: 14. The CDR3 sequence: CASSWPSGIAGESTDTQYF. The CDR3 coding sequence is TGCGCCAGCAGCTGGCCCTCTGGTATAGCGGGAGAAAGCACAGATACGCAGTATTTT.

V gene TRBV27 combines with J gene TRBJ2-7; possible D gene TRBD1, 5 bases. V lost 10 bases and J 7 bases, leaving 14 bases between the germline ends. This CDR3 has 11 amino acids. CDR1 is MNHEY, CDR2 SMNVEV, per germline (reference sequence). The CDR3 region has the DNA TGTGCCACCTTCCAGGGCCTAGAGCAGTACTTC. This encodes CATFQGLEQYF.

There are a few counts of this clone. The CDR3 DNA sequence: TGTGCCAGCAGCATTTCCTGGGAGGGCGGGGAGCTGTTTTTT. Encoded protein: CASSISWEGGELFF. This chain links TRBV7-9 with TRBJ2-2, with 7 bases that match TRBD2. Losses at the gene ends were 5 bases for V and 7 bases for J; bases not matched to a gene: 7. The CDR3 spans 14 residues. Per germline, CDR1 SEHNR and CDR2 FQNEAQ (reference sequence).

This chain's CDR3 is CASSPGLSNEQFF. The CDR3, as DNA: TGTGCCAGCTCACCGGGCCTGAGCAATGAGCAGTTCTTC. V is TRBV18 and J is TRBJ2-1; D not resolved. Germline CDR1 is KGHSH and CDR2 is LQKENI. CDR3 length: 13 amino acids. V was shortened by 3 bases and J by 6 bases, with 9 bases between the two germline ends.

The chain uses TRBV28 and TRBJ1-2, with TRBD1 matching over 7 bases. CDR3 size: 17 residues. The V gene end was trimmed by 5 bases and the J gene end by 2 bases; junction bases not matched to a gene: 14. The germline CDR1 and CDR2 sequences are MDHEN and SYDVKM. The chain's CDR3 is CASSLGGTASPNYGYTF. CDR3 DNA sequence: TGTGCCAGCAGTCTCGGTGGGACAGCCAGTCCGAACTATGGCTACACCTTC.

The CDR3 nucleotides read TGTGCCAGCAGCTCGACCGGGACAGGGGGATCACCCCTCCACTTT. It translates to CASSSTGTGGSPLHF. The chain has TRBV7-2 and TRBJ1-6; 11 nucleotides line up with TRBD1. Germline V lookup: CDR1 SGHTA, CDR2 FQGNSA. J lost 10 bases, V lost 4 bases, and 6 bases had no gene match. The CDR3 is 15 amino acids. The entire variable domain, with the rest obtained from reference TRBV7-2 and TRBJ1-6, is as follows: GAGVSQSPSNKVTEKGKDVELRCDPISGHTALYWYRQSLGQGLEFLIYFQGNSAPDKSGLPSDRFSAERTGGSVSTLTIQRTQQEDSAVYLCASSSTGTGGSPLHFGNGTRLTVT.

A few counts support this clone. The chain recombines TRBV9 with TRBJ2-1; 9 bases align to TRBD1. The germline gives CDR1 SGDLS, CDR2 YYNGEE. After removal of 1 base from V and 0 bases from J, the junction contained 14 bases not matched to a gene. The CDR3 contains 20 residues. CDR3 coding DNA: TGTGCCAGCAGCGTATCCGGGACAGGGTCCCTCAGGAGCTCCTACAATGAGCAGTTCTTC. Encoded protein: CASSVSGTGSLRSSYNEQFF.

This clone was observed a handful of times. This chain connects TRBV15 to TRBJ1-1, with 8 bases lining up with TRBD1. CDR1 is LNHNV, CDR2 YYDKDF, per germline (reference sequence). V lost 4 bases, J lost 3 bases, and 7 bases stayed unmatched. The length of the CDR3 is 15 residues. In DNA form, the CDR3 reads TGTGCCACCAGCACAAGATTACAGGGGGACACTGAAGCTTTCTTT. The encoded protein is CATSTRLQGDTEAFF.

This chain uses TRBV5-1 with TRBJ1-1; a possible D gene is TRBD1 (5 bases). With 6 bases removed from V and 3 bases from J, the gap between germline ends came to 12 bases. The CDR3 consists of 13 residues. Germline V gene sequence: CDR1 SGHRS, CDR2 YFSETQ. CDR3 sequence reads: CASNWGEDTEAFF. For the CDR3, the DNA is TGCGCCAGCAACTGGGGGGAGGACACTGAAGCTTTCTTT.

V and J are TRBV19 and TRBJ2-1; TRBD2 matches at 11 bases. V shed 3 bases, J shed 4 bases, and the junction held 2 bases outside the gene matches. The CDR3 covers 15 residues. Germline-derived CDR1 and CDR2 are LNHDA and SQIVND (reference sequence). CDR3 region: CASSMTSGVYNEQFF. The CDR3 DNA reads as TGTGCCAGTAGTATGACTAGCGGGGTATACAATGAGCAGTTCTTC.

In DNA, the CDR3 is TGTGCCTGCCGCGGAGGGAACGAGCAGTACTTC. Its translation: CACRGGNEQYF. The V and J genes are TRBV30 and TRBJ2-7; TRBD2 might be the D (6 bases). V was cut by 6 bases and J by 5 bases, with 11 bases left in between. Germline CDR1 reads GTSNPN; CDR2 reads SVGIG (reference sequence). This CDR3 contains 11 residues.

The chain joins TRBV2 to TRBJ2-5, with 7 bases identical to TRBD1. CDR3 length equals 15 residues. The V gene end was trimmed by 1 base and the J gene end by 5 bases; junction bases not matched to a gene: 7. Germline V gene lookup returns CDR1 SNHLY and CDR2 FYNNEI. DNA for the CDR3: TGTGCCAGCAGTGAAGTCGAAGGGGGCGTCGAGACCCAGTACTTC. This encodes CASSEVEGGVETQYF.

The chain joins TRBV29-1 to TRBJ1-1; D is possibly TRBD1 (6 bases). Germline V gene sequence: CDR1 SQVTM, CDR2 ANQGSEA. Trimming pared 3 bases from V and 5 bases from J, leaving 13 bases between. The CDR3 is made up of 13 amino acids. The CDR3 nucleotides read TGCAGCGTTGACCAGGGGATAAGAACTGAAGCTTTCTTT. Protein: CSVDQGIRTEAFF.

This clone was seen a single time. CDR3 DNA sequence: TGTGCCAGTAGTGTTCGAGCGGGGGGCAACTCCTACGAGCAGTACTTC. This encodes CASSVRAGGNSYEQYF. This rearrangement joins TRBV19 to TRBJ2-7, with 9 bases lining up with TRBD2. V lost 5 bases, J lost 0 bases, and 8 bases stayed unmatched. The CDR3 totals 16 residues. Germline loops: CDR1 LNHDA, CDR2 SQIVND (reference sequence).

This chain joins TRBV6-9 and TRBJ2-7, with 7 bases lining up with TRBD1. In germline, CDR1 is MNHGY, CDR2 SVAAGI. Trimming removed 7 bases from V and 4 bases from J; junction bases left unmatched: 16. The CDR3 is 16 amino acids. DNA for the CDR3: TGTGCCAGCATTAGAGGGGGCATCGGGGATTTGTACGAGCAGTACTTC. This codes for CASIRGGIGDLYEQYF.

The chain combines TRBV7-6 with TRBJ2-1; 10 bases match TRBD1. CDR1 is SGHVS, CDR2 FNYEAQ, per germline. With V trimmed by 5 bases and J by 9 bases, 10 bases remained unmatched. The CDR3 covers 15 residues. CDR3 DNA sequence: TGTGCCAGCAGCGGGGGACAGGGGTTTAGCGGTGAGCAGTTCTTC. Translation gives CASSGGQGFSGEQFF.